Below, one T cell receptor beta chain is given with its context. The antigen remains undetermined. One base away lies a much larger clone, so this may be a sequencing read error. The people who gave samples were healthy Caucasians from Russia, aged 6 to 90. This sample was included in a study of blood T cells in healthy people across ages. Findings of the study overall: There was no known CMV status for donors, so expanded clonotype changes were possibly confounded.

PCR was performed a second time for about 7 to 11 cycles using a sample-barcoded 5' primer and a J-beta primer mix. Researchers report that each sample yielded at least 2.5 million CDR3-containing paired-end reads. TCRdb reanalysed the 5' RACE reads using MiXCR and keeps one entry per CDR3 protein. The sample lists 550,000 to 800,000 distinct CDR3 sequences; approximately 30% were seen once. The V gene's germline CDR1 is DFQATT and CDR2 SNEGSKA (reference sequence). The CDR3 is made up of 14 amino acids. Trimming left V 1 base short and J 1 base short, with 8 bases between. The rearrangement links TRBV20-1 to TRBJ2-1, with unresolved D. The sample consisted of blood. The clonotype was recovered from a woman older than 75 in good health. The CDR3 DNA follows: TGCAGTGCTAGAGGGGGTGATTCCTACAATGAGCAGTTCTTC. It yields the protein CSARGGDSYNEQFF.